The 2 T cell receptor beta chains below were found in one sample sequenced in a study of early T cells in non-severe SARS-CoV-2 infection. A single record per CDR3 protein comes from TCRdb applying MiXCR to the 5' RACE reads. The repertoire has 95,000 to 100,000 distinct CDR3 sequences, less than 15% of them found once; the top ten carry 2% to 2.5%. The sample was whole blood. These receptors originate from an adult who was a healthcare worker with PCR-confirmed SARS-CoV-2 infection or an uninfected control (not recorded which).

This chain links TRBV28 with TRBJ2-1, with D perhaps given as TRBD1 or TRBD2 (5 bases each). Germline V gene data show CDR1 as MDHEN and CDR2 as SYDVKM. This CDR3 has 12 amino acids. V lost 11 bases and J 7 bases, leaving 15 bases between the germline ends. CDR3 sequence: CACQGGGNEQFF. DNA for the CDR3: TGTGCCTGCCAGGGTGGAGGTAATGAGCAGTTCTTC.

This clonotype came up once. The rearrangement joins TRBV20-1 to TRBJ2-7; D remains ambiguous. Looked up from germline, CDR1 is DFQATT and CDR2 is SNEGSKA (reference sequence). The CDR3 contains 13 residues. The CDR3 bases are TGCAGCCCCAAGTCTCCTGGCACCTACGAGCAGTACTTC. Its protein product is CSPKSPGTYEQYF.